This TCR beta chain is from a study of T cells in Graves' hyperthyroidism and ophthalmopathy. Whole-study context: Specimen type is peripheral blood, collected at initial diagnosis prior to any treatment. Study results and limitations: Appearing also in blood were most of the thyroid clonotypes expanded above 0.001. Ophthalmopathy was separated from stable hyperthyroidism by a 13 V-J model.

As to this clonotype: The antigen is undetermined.

The investigators amplified TCR beta CDR3 regions from RNA transcripts. Using the HTBI primer set, a first-round RT-PCR was run on the TCR CDR3. MiXCR, applied by TCRdb to the multiplex PCR reads, yields one record per CDR3 protein. The sample has 600,000 to 800,000 distinct CDR3 sequences; about a third are singletons. This CDR3 region has 14 residues. Germline-derived CDR1 and CDR2 are SGDLS and YYNGEE. The junction had 6 bases not matched to a gene; V was cut back by 4 bases and J by 6 bases. Uncontrolled infection, other autoimmune disease, pregnancy or lactation excluded patients. Sequences were obtained from blood. The chain carries TRBV9 and TRBJ2-2; 7 nucleotides agree with TRBD2. This clonotype was sampled from a woman aged 35 to 49 with Graves' hyperthyroidism. The CDR3 is CASSSLRESGELFF. CDR3 nucleotide sequence: TGTGCCAGCAGCTCCCTGCGGGAGTCCGGGGAGCTGTTTTTT.